The 25 T cell receptor beta chains reported below all come from one sample, sequenced in a study of T cell repertoires in cytomegalovirus infection. A single record per CDR3 protein comes from TCRdb applying MiXCR to the reads. The data show about 190,000 distinct CDR3 sequences, 28% seen once. The material sequenced was PBMCs. The receptors shown here come from a human donor in good health (CMV status not recorded). Some clones in this sample may be carry-over from other donors' samples.

This clonotype was detected once. The chain carries TRBV20-1 and TRBJ1-1; TRBD1 is a possible D gene (5 bases). Germline V gene lookup returns CDR1 DFQATT and CDR2 SNEGSKA (reference sequence). The V and J ends lost 0 bases and 1 base respectively, with 15 bases between them. The CDR3 runs 16 residues. CDR3 DNA: TGCAGTGCTAGAGATTGGGGCGGAGGGTCGAACACTGAAGCTTTCTTT. Encoded protein: CSARDWGGGSNTEAFF.

This clonotype was seen more than once but under ten times. The CDR3 DNA sequence: TGTGCCAGCAGTGAAAAAGTAGCCGGCAATCAGCCCCAGCATTTT. Its protein product is CASSEKVAGNQPQHF. V is TRBV6-1 and J is TRBJ1-5; no clear D gene. The V gene lost 2 bases and the J gene lost 2 bases, with 10 bases spanning the gap. There are 15 residues in the CDR3. In germline, CDR1 is MNHNS, CDR2 SASEGT.

V usage is TRBV9 and J usage is TRBJ2-7; D possibly corresponds to TRBD1 (6 bases). Per germline, CDR1 SGDLS and CDR2 YYNGEE. The CDR3 sequence is 14 residues long. Between the trimmed V and J ends, which lost 0 bases and 3 bases, there was a span of 10 bases. The chain's CDR3 is CASSVATGNYEQYF. In DNA, the CDR3 is TGTGCCAGCAGCGTAGCAACAGGGAACTACGAGCAGTACTTC.

This clonotype occurred many times. The chain links TRBV2 to TRBJ2-7, with 7 bases fitting TRBD1. Trimming removed 2 bases from V and 6 bases from J; junction bases left unmatched: 13. From germline, CDR1 is SNHLY and CDR2 FYNNEI. The CDR3 totals 16 residues. The CDR3, as DNA: TGTGCCAGCAGTGAACCCCTCTCCAGGACAGGCCCCGAGCAGTACTTC. Translating it yields CASSEPLSRTGPEQYF.

The rearrangement uses TRBV5-4 and TRBJ1-2, with a possible D match to TRBD1 (6 bases). Per the germline V gene, CDR1 is SGHNT and CDR2 is YYREEE (reference sequence). This CDR3 is 15 amino acids long. Trimming left V 1 base short and J 5 bases short, with 15 bases between. The DNA for the CDR3 is TGTGCCAGCAGCTTGAATCCAACAGGGTTGTATGGCTACACCTTC. Protein product: CASSLNPTGLYGYTF.

Details on this clonotype: The junction shows a germline mismatch at one end, possibly a read error. J is TRBJ2-2 and V is TRBV11-2; D possibly uses TRBD1 or TRBD2 (6 bases each). CDR1 and CDR2 (germline): SGHAT, FQNNGV. This CDR3 spans 17 amino acids. The CDR3 protein is CASSSSGRGGNTVELFF. The DNA of the CDR3 is TGTGCCAGCAGCTCTTCGGGCAGGGGAGGAAACACCGTGGAGCTGTTTTTT.

The chain couples TRBV27 to TRBJ1-5; 9 positions agree with TRBD1. V trimming: 7 bases; J trimming: 4 bases; junction bases outside the gene matches: 8. Germline CDR1 MNHEY, CDR2 SMNVEV (reference sequence). CDR3 length: 15 residues. The CDR3 loop is CASKPGQGPNQPQHF. DNA of the CDR3: TGTGCCAGCAAACCGGGACAGGGTCCGAATCAGCCCCAGCATTTT.

This clonotype was seen only a few times. The chain employs TRBV6-2 or TRBV6-3 and TRBJ2-3, with TRBD2 identical over 11 bases. CDR1 MNHEY and CDR2 SVGEGT come from the germline V gene. V lost 4 bases and J lost 5; bases outside the gene matches: 8. The CDR3 has 16 residues. This chain's CDR3 is CASSFPLTSGRDTQYF. As DNA, the CDR3 is TGTGCCAGCAGTTTCCCCCTCACTAGCGGGAGAGATACGCAGTATTTT.

V and J are TRBV18 and TRBJ1-1; perhaps TRBD1 as D (6 bases). CDR1 is KGHSH and CDR2 is LQKENI in the germline V gene. The CDR3 has 17 residues. V was cut by 6 bases and J by 0 bases, with 20 bases left in between. In nucleotides, the CDR3 is TGTGCCAGCTCTCCCCGACAGGAGGGTCCTCTGAACACTGAAGCTTTCTTT. The encoded protein is CASSPRQEGPLNTEAFF.

The chain couples TRBV4-3 to TRBJ1-3; D uncertain. From germline, CDR1 is LGHNA and CDR2 YSLEER. CDR3 size: 13 residues. V gave up 0 bases and J gave up 4 bases, with 4 bases separating them. The CDR3 reads CASSQDGGNTIYF. CDR3 nucleotide sequence: TGCGCCAGCAGCCAAGATGGAGGAAACACCATATATTTT.

This chain uses TRBV7-6 with TRBJ1-3; perhaps TRBD1 as D (5 bases). V dropped 5 bases and J dropped 2 bases, with 16 bases sitting between them. Germline loops: CDR1 SGHVS, CDR2 FNYEAQ. The CDR3 spans 16 residues. CDR3 sequence reads: CASSLGTRVAGNTIYF. DNA of the CDR3: TGTGCCAGCAGCCTCGGGACCAGGGTGGCTGGAAACACCATATATTTT. The entire variable domain, with the rest obtained from reference TRBV7-6 and TRBJ1-3, is as follows: GAGVSQSPRYKVTKRGQDVALRCDPISGHVSLYWYRQALGQGPEFLTYFNYEAQQDKSGLPNDRFSAERPEGSISTLTIQRTEQRDSAMYRCASSLGTRVAGNTIYFGEGSWLTVV.

V and J are TRBV7-8 and TRBJ2-7; 8 positions match TRBD1. The germline V gene has CDR1 SGHVS and CDR2 FQNEAQ. The CDR3 has 15 residues. Trimming removed 4 bases from V and 7 bases from J; junction bases left unmatched: 12. The CDR3, as DNA: TGTGCCAGCAGCTCCAACCGCAGGGGGCGTCGGGAGCAGTACTTC. This sequence encodes CASSSNRRGRREQYF.

The chain's CDR3 is CASSLINREYNEQFF. DNA of the CDR3: TGCGCCAGCAGCTTGATCAACAGAGAATACAATGAGCAGTTCTTC. The J gene is TRBJ2-1, the V gene TRBV5-1; D gene ambiguous. The CDR3 has 15 residues. Germline CDR1 SGHRS, CDR2 YFSETQ. Trimming removed 1 base from V and 4 bases from J, with 12 bases in between.

This chain connects TRBV12-3 or TRBV12-4 to TRBJ1-1, with no clear D. The germline V and J ends were trimmed by 2 bases and 4 bases, with 8 bases remaining between them. This CDR3 has 13 amino acids. The CDR3 DNA is TGTGCCAGCAGTTTAACGATGGGCACTGAAGCTTTCTTT. Protein product: CASSLTMGTEAFF.

This clonotype was seen a handful of times. The rearrangement uses TRBV7-6 and TRBJ1-4; D is undetermined. Trimming removed 5 bases at V and 4 bases at J, with 11 bases between. Germline CDR1 is SGHVS and CDR2 is FNYEAQ. The CDR3 has 14 amino acids. This CDR3 is CASSPTANNEKLFF. CDR3 DNA sequence: TGTGCCAGCAGCCCTACCGCAAATAATGAAAAACTGTTTTTT.

The chain joins TRBV19 to TRBJ1-1; TRBD1 is a possible D gene (6 bases). V lost 3 bases and J lost 3, with 11 bases in between. Germline CDR1 and CDR2: LNHDA and SQIVND (reference sequence). CDR3 length equals 14 residues. CDR3: CASSMGAVDTEAFF. The CDR3 coding sequence is TGTGCCAGTAGTATGGGGGCCGTGGACACTGAAGCTTTCTTT.

J is TRBJ2-6 and V is TRBV25-1, with TRBD1 identical over 10 bases. The V and J ends lost 10 bases and 0 bases, in that order; junction bases with no gene match: 6. CDR3 length equals 16 residues. Germline V CDR1 and CDR2: MGHDK, SYGVNS. CDR3 DNA sequence: TGTGCCACGCGGGGACAGGGGCTCTCTGGGGCCAACGTCCTGACTTTC. Residues: CATRGQGLSGANVLTF.

This clonotype came up a few times. The gene calls are TRBV29-1 and TRBJ2-3, with 10 nucleotides matching TRBD2. Germline V gives CDR1 SQVTM, CDR2 ANQGSEA. With V trimmed by 0 bases and J by 6 bases, 9 bases remained unmatched. The CDR3 has 16 residues. CDR3: CSVEDGLAAVRDTQYF. The DNA for the CDR3 is TGCAGCGTTGAAGACGGACTAGCGGCCGTCAGGGATACGCAGTATTTT.

This chain joins TRBV27 and TRBJ2-4, with D tentatively TRBD1 (5 bases). V dropped 4 bases and J dropped 5 bases, with 9 bases sitting between them. The CDR3 length is 13 residues. Per germline, CDR1 MNHEY and CDR2 SMNVEV (reference sequence). The DNA of the CDR3 is TGTGCCAGCAGTTCTCAGGGTCAAAACATTCAGTACTTC. This translates into CASSSQGQNIQYF.

This clonotype was recorded at least ten times. This rearrangement joins TRBV7-9 to TRBJ1-6, with unresolved D. Trimming removed 2 bases from V and 12 bases from J, with 8 bases in between. Germline V gives CDR1 SEHNR, CDR2 FQNEAQ (reference sequence). The CDR3 extends over 12 amino acids. The CDR3 DNA sequence: TGTGCCAGCAGCTTAAACGGAGAACCCCTCCACTTT. It encodes CASSLNGEPLHF.

This clonotype was seen a few times. CDR3 protein: CASSQSLAGGVSYGYTF. DNA for the CDR3: TGCGCCAGCAGTCAATCGTTGGCAGGGGGCGTTAGCTATGGCTACACCTTC. V gene TRBV23-1 combines with J gene TRBJ1-2, with 8 bases fitting TRBD1. TRBV23-1 is flagged as an ORF with uncertain function. V was pared by 0 bases and J by 4 bases, with 10 bases of the junction left unmatched. This CDR3 is 17 amino acids long.

This chain uses TRBV7-6 with TRBJ1-1; the D gene is possibly TRBD1 (5 bases). This CDR3 spans 13 amino acids. Germline-derived CDR1 and CDR2 are SGHVS and FNYEAQ. V was shortened by 5 bases and J by 7 bases, with 14 bases between the two germline ends. The CDR3 reads CASSQAPGIEAFF. The CDR3 DNA reads TGTGCCAGCAGCCAAGCTCCAGGGATTGAAGCTTTCTTT.

The V call is TRBV4-3, the J call TRBJ2-3; TRBD2 might be the D (6 bases). The CDR3 length is 15 residues. Germline-derived CDR1 and CDR2 are LGHNA and YSLEER. V lost 1 base to trimming and J lost 3 bases, with 11 bases between them. The CDR3 bases are TGCGCCAGCAGCCAAGGACGGAGGGGTACAGATACGCAGTATTTT. It translates to CASSQGRRGTDTQYF.

Ten or more counts support this clonotype. The chain joins TRBV7-2 to TRBJ1-1; D may be TRBD1 (5 bases). Germline V CDR1 and CDR2: SGHTA, FQGNSA. Trimming removed 5 bases at V and 1 base at J, with 17 bases between. The CDR3 has 16 residues. The CDR3 DNA is TGTGCCAGCAGCCCAAGCATGAGAAGGGGGAACACTGAAGCTTTCTTT. This gives the protein CASSPSMRRGNTEAFF.

The rearrangement joins TRBV5-1 to TRBJ2-7; TRBD1 or TRBD2 may be the D gene (5 bases each). Trimming removed 0 bases from V and 3 bases from J, with 13 bases in between. This CDR3 region has 15 residues. Germline V gene lookup returns CDR1 SGHRS and CDR2 YFSETQ. The CDR3 coding sequence is TGCGCCAGCAGCTTGGCCGGGGCAGCCCTCTACGAGCAGTACTTC. Translated: CASSLAGAALYEQYF.